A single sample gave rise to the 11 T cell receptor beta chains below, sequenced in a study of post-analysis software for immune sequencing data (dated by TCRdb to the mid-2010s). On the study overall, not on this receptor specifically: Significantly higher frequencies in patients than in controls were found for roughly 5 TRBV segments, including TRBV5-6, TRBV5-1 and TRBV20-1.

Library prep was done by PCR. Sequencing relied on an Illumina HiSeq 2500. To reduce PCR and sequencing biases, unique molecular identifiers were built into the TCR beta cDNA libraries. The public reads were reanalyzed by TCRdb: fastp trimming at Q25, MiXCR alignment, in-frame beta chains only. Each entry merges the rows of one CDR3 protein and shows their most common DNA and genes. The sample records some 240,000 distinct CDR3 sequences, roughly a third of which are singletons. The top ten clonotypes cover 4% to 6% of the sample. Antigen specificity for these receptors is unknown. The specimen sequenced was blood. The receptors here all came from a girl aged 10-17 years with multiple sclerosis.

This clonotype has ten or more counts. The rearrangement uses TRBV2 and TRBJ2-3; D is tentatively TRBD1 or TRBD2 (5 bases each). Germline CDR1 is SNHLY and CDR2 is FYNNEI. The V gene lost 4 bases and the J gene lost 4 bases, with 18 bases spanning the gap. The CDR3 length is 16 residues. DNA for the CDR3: TGTGCCAGCAGTGTGTTCGAACCTCGGGGCGCAGATACGCAGTATTTT. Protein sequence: CASSVFEPRGADTQYF.

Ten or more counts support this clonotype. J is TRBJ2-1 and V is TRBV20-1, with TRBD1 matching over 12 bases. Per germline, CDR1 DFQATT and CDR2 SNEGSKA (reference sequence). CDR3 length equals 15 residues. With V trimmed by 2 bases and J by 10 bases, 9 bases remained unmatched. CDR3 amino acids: CSARSTGTGGREQFF. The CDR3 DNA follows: TGCAGTGCTAGATCCACCGGGACAGGGGGCCGGGAGCAGTTCTTC.

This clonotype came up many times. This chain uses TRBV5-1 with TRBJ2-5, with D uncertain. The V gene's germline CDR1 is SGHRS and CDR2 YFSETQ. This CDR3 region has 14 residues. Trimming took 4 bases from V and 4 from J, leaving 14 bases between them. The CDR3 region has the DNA TGCGCCAGCAGCATCGAATCCCTGTTAGAGACCCAGTACTTC. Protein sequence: CASSIESLLETQYF.

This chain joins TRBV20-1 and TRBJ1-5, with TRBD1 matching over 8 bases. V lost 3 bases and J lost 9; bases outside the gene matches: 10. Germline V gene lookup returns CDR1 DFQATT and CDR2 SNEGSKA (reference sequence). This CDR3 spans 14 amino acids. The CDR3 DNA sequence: TGCAGTGCTAGCCCCGGACAGGGAGAACGGCCCCAGCATTTT. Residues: CSASPGQGERPQHF.

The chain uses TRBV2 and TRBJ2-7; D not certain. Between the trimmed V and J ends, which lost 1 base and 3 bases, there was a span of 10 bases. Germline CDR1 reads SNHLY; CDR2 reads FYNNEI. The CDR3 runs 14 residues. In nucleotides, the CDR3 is TGTGCCAGCAGTGAAGTTACAGCAATCTACGAGCAGTACTTC. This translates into CASSEVTAIYEQYF.

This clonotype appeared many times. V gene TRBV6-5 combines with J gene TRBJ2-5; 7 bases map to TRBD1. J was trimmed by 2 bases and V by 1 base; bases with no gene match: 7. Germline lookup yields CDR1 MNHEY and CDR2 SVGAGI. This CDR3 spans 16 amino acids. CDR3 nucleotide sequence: TGTGCCAGCAGTTACTTGGATGGGACAGTACAAGAGACCCAGTACTTC. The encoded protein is CASSYLDGTVQETQYF.

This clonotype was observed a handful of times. The CDR3 reads CSAGGTAADTEAFF. The CDR3 region has the DNA TGCAGTGCTGGGGGGACGGCGGCTGACACTGAAGCTTTCTTT. The chain employs TRBV20-1 and TRBJ1-1, with D perhaps matching TRBD1 (5 bases). Germline loops: CDR1 DFQATT, CDR2 SNEGSKA (reference sequence). This CDR3 has 14 residues. Between the trimmed V and J ends, which lost 5 bases and 3 bases, there was a span of 16 bases.

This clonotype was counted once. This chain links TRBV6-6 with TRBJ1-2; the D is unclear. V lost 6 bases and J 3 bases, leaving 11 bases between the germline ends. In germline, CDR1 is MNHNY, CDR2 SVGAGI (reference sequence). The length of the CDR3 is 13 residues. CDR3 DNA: TGTGCCAGCAGCCATGGCGGTGACTATGGCTACACCTTC. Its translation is CASSHGGDYGYTF.

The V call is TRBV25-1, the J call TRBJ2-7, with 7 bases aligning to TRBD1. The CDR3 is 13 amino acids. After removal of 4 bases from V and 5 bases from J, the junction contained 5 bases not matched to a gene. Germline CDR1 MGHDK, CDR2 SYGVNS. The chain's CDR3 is CASSVRQGHEQYF. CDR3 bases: TGTGCCAGCAGTGTTCGACAGGGACACGAGCAGTACTTC.

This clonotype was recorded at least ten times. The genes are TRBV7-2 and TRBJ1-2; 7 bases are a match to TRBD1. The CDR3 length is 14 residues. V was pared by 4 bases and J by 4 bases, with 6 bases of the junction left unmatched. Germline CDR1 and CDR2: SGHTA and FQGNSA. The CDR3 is CASSSSGTVYGYTF. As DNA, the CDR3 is TGTGCCAGCAGCTCCTCCGGGACAGTCTATGGCTACACCTTC.

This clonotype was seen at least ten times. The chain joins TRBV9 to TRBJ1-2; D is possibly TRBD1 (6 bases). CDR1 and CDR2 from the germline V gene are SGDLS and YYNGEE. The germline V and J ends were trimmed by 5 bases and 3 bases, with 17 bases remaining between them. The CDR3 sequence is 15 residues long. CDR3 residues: CASSAGRGEHYGYTF. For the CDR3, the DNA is TGTGCCAGCAGTGCCGGGAGGGGGGAACACTATGGCTACACCTTC.